This T cell receptor (beta chain) originates from a study of STAT3 mutations in large granular lymphocyte leukemia. Study at large: Immunosuppressive therapy was given to more than half of T-LGLL patients.

Details on this clone: What it recognizes is unknown.

Study observations and caveats: In T-cell large granular lymphocyte leukemia, about half of patients showed multiple immunodominant subclonotypes. After therapy, about 35% of the 18 patients switched clonotypes, all new clones STAT3 wild type.

Assay: immunoSEQ multiplex PCR; the TCRdb copy retains only in-frame clones and omits some. The table includes about 19,000 clones, approximately 90% detected once. V was clipped by 1 base and J by 9 bases; unmatched bases: 10. CDR3 length: 15 residues. The germline V gene has CDR1 SGHRS and CDR2 YFSETQ. The TCR originated in a man aged 55 to 69 with T-cell large granular lymphocyte leukemia. Some clones in this sample may be carry-over from other donors' samples. This chain joins TRBV5-1 and TRBJ2-1; TRBD2 matches at 7 bases. Sequencing input: peripheral blood mononuclear cells. The CDR3 region is CASSLQGGPDGEQFF. Here the CDR3 DNA reads TGCGCCAGCAGCTTGCAGGGAGGGCCAGATGGTGAGCAGTTCTTC.